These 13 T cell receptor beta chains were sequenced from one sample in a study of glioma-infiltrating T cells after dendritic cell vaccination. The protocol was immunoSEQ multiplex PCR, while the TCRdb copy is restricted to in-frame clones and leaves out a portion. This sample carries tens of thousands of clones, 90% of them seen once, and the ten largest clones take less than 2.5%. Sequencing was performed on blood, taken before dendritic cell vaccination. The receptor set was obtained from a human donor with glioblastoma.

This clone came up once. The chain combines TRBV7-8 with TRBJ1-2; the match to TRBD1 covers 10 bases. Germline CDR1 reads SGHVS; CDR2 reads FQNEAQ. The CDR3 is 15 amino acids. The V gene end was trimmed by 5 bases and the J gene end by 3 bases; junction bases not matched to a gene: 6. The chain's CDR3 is CASSIPGQGYYGYTF. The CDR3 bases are TGTGCCAGCAGCATCCCGGGACAGGGGTACTATGGCTACACCTTC.

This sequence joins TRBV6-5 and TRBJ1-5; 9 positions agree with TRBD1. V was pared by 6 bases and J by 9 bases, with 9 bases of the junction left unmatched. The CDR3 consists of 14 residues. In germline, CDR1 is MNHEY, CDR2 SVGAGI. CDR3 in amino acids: CASRQQGAEGPQHF. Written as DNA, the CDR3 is TGTGCCAGCAGACAACAGGGGGCTGAGGGGCCCCAGCATTTT.

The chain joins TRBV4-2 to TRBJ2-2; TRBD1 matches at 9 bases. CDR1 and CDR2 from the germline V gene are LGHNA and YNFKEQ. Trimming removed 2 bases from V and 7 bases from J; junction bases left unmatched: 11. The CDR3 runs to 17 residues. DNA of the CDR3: TGTGCCAGCAGCCAAACTCTGAGGGACAGGGACCTCGGGGAGCTGTTTTTT. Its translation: CASSQTLRDRDLGELFF.

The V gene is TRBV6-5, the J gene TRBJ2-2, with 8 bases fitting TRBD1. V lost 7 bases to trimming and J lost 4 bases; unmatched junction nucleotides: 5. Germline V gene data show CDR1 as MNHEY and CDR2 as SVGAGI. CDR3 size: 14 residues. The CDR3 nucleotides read TGTGCCAGCACAGGGGGCTGGGGCACCGGGGAGCTGTTTTTT. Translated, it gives CASTGGWGTGELFF.

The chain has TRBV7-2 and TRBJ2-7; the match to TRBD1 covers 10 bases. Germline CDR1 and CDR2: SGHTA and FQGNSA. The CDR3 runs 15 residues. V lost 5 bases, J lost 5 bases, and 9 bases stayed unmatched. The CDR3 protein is CASSVNPTGGDEQYF. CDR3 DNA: TGTGCCAGCAGCGTAAACCCGACAGGGGGCGACGAGCAGTACTTC.

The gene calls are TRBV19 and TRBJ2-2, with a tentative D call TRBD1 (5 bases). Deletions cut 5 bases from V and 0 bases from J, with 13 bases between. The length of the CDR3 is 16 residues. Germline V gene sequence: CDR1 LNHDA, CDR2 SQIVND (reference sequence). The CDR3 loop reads CASSEVGHSNTGELFF. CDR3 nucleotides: TGTGCCAGTAGTGAGGTAGGACACTCGAACACCGGGGAGCTGTTTTTT.

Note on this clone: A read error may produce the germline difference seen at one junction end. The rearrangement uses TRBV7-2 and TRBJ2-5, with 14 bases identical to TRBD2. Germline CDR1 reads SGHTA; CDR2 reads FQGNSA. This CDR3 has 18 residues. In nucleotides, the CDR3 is TGTGCCAGCAGTTCGCAGGGGACTAGCGGGGGAGCTCAAGCGACCCAGTACTTC. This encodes CASSSQGTSGGAQATQYF.

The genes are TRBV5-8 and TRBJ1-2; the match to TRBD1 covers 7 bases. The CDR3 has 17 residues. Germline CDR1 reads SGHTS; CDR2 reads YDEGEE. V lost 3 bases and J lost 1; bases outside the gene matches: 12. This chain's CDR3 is CASSSAFRGTDNYGYTF. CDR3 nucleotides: TGTGCCAGCAGCTCGGCTTTCCGCGGGACAGATAACTATGGCTACACCTTC.

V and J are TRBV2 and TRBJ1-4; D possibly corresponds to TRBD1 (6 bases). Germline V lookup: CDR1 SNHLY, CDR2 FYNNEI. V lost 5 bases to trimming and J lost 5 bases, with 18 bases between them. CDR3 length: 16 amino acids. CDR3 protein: CASSSTGGTYNEKLFF. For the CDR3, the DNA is TGTGCCAGCAGTTCAACGGGGGGGACATACAATGAAAAACTGTTTTTT.

CDR3 DNA sequence: TGTGCCATCATGGCGGGGGCTTCTAGCACAGATACGCAGTATTTT. This codes for CAIMAGASSTDTQYF. The V call is TRBV10-3, the J call TRBJ2-3; the D gene is possibly TRBD2 (7 bases). Germline loops: CDR1 ENHRY, CDR2 SYGVKD. V lost 7 bases to trimming and J lost 0 bases, with 14 bases between them. This CDR3 spans 15 amino acids.

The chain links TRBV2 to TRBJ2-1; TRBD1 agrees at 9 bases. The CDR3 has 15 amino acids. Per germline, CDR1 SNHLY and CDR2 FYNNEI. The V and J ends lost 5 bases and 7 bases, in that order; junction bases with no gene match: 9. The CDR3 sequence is CASSQTGGDWNEQFF. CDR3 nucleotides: TGTGCCAGCAGTCAGACAGGGGGAGATTGGAATGAGCAGTTCTTC. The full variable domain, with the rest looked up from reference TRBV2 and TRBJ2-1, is EPEVTQTPSHQVTQMGQEVILRCVPISNHLYFYWYRQILGQKVEFLVSFYNNEISEKSEIFDDQFSVERPDGSNFTLKIRSTKLEDSAMYFCASSQTGGDWNEQFFGPGTRLTVL.

The CDR3: CASSIDLAGGTYEQYF. The CDR3 DNA is TGTGCCAGTAGTATCGATCTAGCGGGGGGCACCTACGAGCAGTACTTC. The chain combines TRBV19 with TRBJ2-7; TRBD2 agrees at 11 bases. Trimming removed 3 bases from V and 2 bases from J; junction bases left unmatched: 6. The length of the CDR3 is 16 residues. Per germline, CDR1 LNHDA and CDR2 SQIVND (reference sequence).

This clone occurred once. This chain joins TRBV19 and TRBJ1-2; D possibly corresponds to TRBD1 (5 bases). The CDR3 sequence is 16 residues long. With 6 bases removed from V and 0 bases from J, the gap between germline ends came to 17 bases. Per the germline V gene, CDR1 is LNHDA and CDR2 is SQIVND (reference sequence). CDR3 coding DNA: TGTGCCAGTAGCGACAGTGGGTCTCTTACTAACTATGGCTACACCTTC. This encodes CASSDSGSLTNYGYTF.